This T cell receptor (beta chain) originates from a study of T cell repertoires in cytomegalovirus infection. Trimming took 6 bases from V and 2 from J; bases not matched to a gene: 5. This CDR3 comprises 15 residues. This clonotype was picked up a small number of times. One entry per CDR3 protein results from TCRdb running MiXCR on the reads. The data show around 450,000 distinct CDR3 sequences, with 11% seen just once and 10% held by the top ten. This chain links TRBV12-3 or TRBV12-4 with TRBJ2-3; 10 bases are a match to TRBD2. The TCR comes from a human donor in good health (CMV status not recorded). Some clones in this sample may be carry-over from other donors' samples. The sequenced material came from PBMCs. The chain's CDR3 is CASSPSGGFTDTQYF. For the CDR3, the DNA is TGTGCCAGCAGCCCTAGCGGGGGCTTCACAGATACGCAGTATTTT.